This TCR beta chain came from a study of CXCR3-negative and CXCR3-positive naive CD8 T cells. The CDR3 is 14 residues long. The V gene's germline CDR1 is SQVTM and CDR2 ANQGSEA. Libraries were UMI-labeled 5' RACE TRB cDNA. TCRdb reprocessed the 5' RACE reads and keeps a single row for each CDR3 protein, giving no DNA. This sample's table has tens of thousands of distinct CDR3 sequences. The sequence derives from a human donor in good health. Some clones in this sample may be carry-over from other donors' samples. The chain carries TRBV29-1 and TRBJ2-2; the TRBD2 assignment by TCRdb is unverifiable without DNA. Material for sequencing was naive CXCR3- CD8+ T cells from blood. Subset given: CD45RO-CCR7+CD27+CD95- naive CD8+ T cells lacking CXCR3 (TNR3-). This chain's CDR3 is CSVNLGLAAGELFF.